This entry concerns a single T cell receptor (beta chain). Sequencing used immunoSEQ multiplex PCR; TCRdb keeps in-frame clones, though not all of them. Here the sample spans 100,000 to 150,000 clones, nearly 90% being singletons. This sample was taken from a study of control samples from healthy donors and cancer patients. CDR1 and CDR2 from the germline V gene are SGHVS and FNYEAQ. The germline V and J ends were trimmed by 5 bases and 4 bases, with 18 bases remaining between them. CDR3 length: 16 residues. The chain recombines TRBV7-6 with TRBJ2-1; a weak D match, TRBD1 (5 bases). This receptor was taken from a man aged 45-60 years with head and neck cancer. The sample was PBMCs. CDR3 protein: CASSPNRASGYNEQFF. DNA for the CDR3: TGTGCCAGCAGCCCCAACAGAGCCTCAGGGTACAATGAGCAGTTCTTC.